This T cell receptor (beta chain) emerged from a study of vaccination and CD4 T cells after COVID-19. The wider study: Overlapping SARS-CoV-2, HCoV-NL63, HCoV-OC43 and HCoV-229E spike peptides stimulated the cells. Study-level findings and limits: Relatively small numbers of convalescent patients were studied, with no early post-infection timepoints included.

This clonotype turned up a few times. Antigen unknown. Treatment meaning: approximately nine-day PBMC culture with coronavirus spike peptide pools or control peptides (ViraFEST assay). Once peptide pools had expanded antigen-specific T cells, ViraFEST sequenced TCRs. With 4 bases removed from V and 0 bases from J, the gap between germline ends came to 9 bases. Germline V CDR1 and CDR2: SGHNT, YENEEA. The CDR3 is made up of 14 amino acids. Oncomine TCR Beta short-read sequencing was applied to DNA from cultured CD4+ T cells. TCRdb ran MiXCR on the PCR reads and lists one entry per CDR3 protein. This table holds around 11,000 distinct CDR3 sequences, approximately 70% found once.

V and J are TRBV11-3 and TRBJ1-1, with no clear D. The clonotype comes from a human donor who had recovered from COVID-19. The sequenced sample was CD4+ T cells from blood, cultured in vitro. Here the CDR3 DNA reads TGTGCCAGCAGCTCCGCCCAAATGAACACTGAAGCTTTCTTT. Amino acid sequence: CASSSAQMNTEAFF.